The T cell receptor beta chain under discussion was sequenced for a study of T cells in Graves' hyperthyroidism and ophthalmopathy. Exclusion criteria comprised uncontrolled infection, other autoimmune disease, pregnancy or lactation. Study-wide points: Ophthalmopathy was separated from stable hyperthyroidism by a 13 V-J model.

This clonotype showed up just a few times. Its antigen is unknown. Amplified TCR beta CDR3 regions came from RNA transcripts. First-round RT-PCR of the TCR CDR3 relied on the HTBI primer set. A single record per CDR3 protein comes from TCRdb applying MiXCR to the multiplex PCR reads. The sample carries around 600,000 distinct CDR3 sequences, around 15% recorded once. This clonotype originated in a woman aged 35 to 49 with Graves' ophthalmopathy. Sequenced input: blood.

CDR3 loop: CASSSDRASYGYTF. For the CDR3, the DNA is TGTGCCAGCAGTTCGGACAGGGCGAGCTATGGCTACACCTTC. The chain uses TRBV28 and TRBJ1-2; 8 nucleotides match TRBD1. The CDR3 contains 14 residues. With V trimmed by 4 bases and J by 4 bases, 5 bases remained unmatched. Germline V gene lookup returns CDR1 MDHEN and CDR2 SYDVKM.